The 13 T cell receptor beta chains given below trace back to one sample, sequenced in a study of siplizumab effects on memory and regulatory T cells. Profiling relied on immunoSEQ multiplex PCR, and the TCRdb table lists in-frame clones only, not all of them. The repertoire holds approximately 58,000 clones, with over 90% as singletons. The specimen sequenced was CD8+ T cells sorted from blood. The receptors were gathered from a human donor in good health.

The genes are TRBV11-3 and TRBJ2-7; TRBD2 aligns across 8 bases. The J segment lost 3 bases and the V segment lost 2 bases, leaving 3 bases of the junction unmatched. The CDR3 loop spans 14 amino acids. CDR1 and CDR2 from the germline V gene are SGHNT and YENEEA. The CDR3 bases are TGTGCCAGCAGCTTAATCACTAGCGGCTACGAGCAGTACTTC. As protein: CASSLITSGYEQYF.

The chain uses TRBV7-9 and TRBJ2-2, with D uncertain. Germline V gene lookup returns CDR1 SEHNR and CDR2 FQNEAQ (reference sequence). The length of the CDR3 is 17 residues. V shed 5 bases and J shed 0 bases, with 16 bases lying between them. This CDR3 is CASSPPVGLTNTGELFF. CDR3 DNA sequence: TGTGCCAGCAGCCCCCCTGTGGGCCTAACGAACACCGGGGAGCTGTTTTTT.

The CDR3, as DNA: TGTGCCAGCAGCTTAGCAACCAGGGGCGGATTCTATGGCTACACCTTC. Protein sequence: CASSLATRGGFYGYTF. The chain employs TRBV7-8 and TRBJ1-2, with a weak D call TRBD1 (6 bases). The CDR3 is 16 amino acids. Trimming removed 0 bases from V and 4 bases from J, with 15 bases in between. Germline CDR1 reads SGHVS; CDR2 reads FQNEAQ.

This clone occurred once. The J gene is TRBJ2-1, the V gene TRBV6-6; the match to TRBD2 covers 8 bases. Germline trimming cut 4 bases from V and 10 bases from J; bases unmatched to any gene: 3. The germline V gene has CDR1 MNHNY and CDR2 SVGAGI (reference sequence). This CDR3 is built from 12 residues. The CDR3 coding sequence is TGTGCCAGCAGTTTTAGCGGGGAAGAGCAGTTCTTC. Its translation: CASSFSGEEQFF.

The genes are TRBV7-2 and TRBJ2-3; 13 positions match TRBD2. CDR3 length: 15 residues. V was clipped by 5 bases and J by 4 bases; unmatched bases: 3. Germline V gene sequence: CDR1 SGHTA, CDR2 FQGNSA. CDR3 coding DNA: TGTGCCAGCAGCCACGGACTAGCGGGAGCAGATACGCAGTATTTT. Residues: CASSHGLAGADTQYF.

The chain's CDR3 is CASSQREYNEQFF. The DNA of the CDR3 is TGTGCCAGCAGCCAAAGAGAGTACAATGAGCAGTTCTTC. J is TRBJ2-1 and V is TRBV14; no clear D. V lost 2 bases to trimming and J lost 4 bases, with 6 bases between them. Germline V gene lookup returns CDR1 SGHDN and CDR2 FVKESK. This CDR3 has 13 residues.

This chain uses TRBV6-5 with TRBJ2-7, with D unclear. Germline CDR1 reads MNHEY; CDR2 reads SVGAGI. CDR3 length: 13 residues. Deletions cut 0 bases from V and 5 bases from J, with 8 bases between. The CDR3 loop is CASSYSGQDEQYF. CDR3 bases: TGTGCCAGCAGTTACTCGGGCCAGGACGAGCAGTACTTC.

This clone was observed once. J is TRBJ1-5 and V is TRBV6-4, with D hard to call. This CDR3 region has 14 residues. Germline lookup yields CDR1 MRHNA and CDR2 SNTAGT. Trimming took off 0 bases at V and 7 bases at J, with 10 bases between the two ends. CDR3 nucleotide sequence: TGTGCCAGCAGTGACTCTGGGATGGGGCAGCCCCAGCATTTT. Its translation is CASSDSGMGQPQHF.

The J gene is TRBJ1-6, the V gene TRBV18, with D possibly TRBD1 on 5 matching bases. Trimming shortened V by 2 bases and J by 7 bases, and 12 bases separated the two germline ends. The CDR3 consists of 15 residues. Germline lookup yields CDR1 KGHSH and CDR2 LQKENI. The CDR3 loop reads CASSPGGLGNSPLHF. CDR3 in DNA: TGTGCCAGCTCACCAGGGGGGTTGGGCAATTCACCCCTCCACTTT.

This rearrangement joins TRBV6-4 to TRBJ2-3, with D possibly matching TRBD2 (6 bases). Trimming removed 5 bases from V and 0 bases from J, with 6 bases in between. Germline V gene lookup returns CDR1 MRHNA and CDR2 SNTAGT. The CDR3 has 13 residues. In DNA form, the CDR3 reads TGTGCCAGCAGTAGCGGGAGCACAGATACGCAGTATTTT. Protein sequence: CASSSGSTDTQYF.

The rearrangement uses TRBV30 and TRBJ2-2; 7 bases are a match to TRBD1. V trimming: 2 bases; J trimming: 8 bases; junction bases outside the gene matches: 11. The CDR3 runs to 15 residues. Germline V gene sequence: CDR1 GTSNPN, CDR2 SVGIG (reference sequence). For the CDR3, the DNA is TGTGCCTGGAGTTCCGGACAGAAGGGGGCAGGGGAGCTGTTTTTT. This sequence encodes CAWSSGQKGAGELFF.

The gene calls are TRBV12-5 and TRBJ2-1; 9 bases line up with TRBD2. The V segment lost 3 bases and the J segment 4 bases; nucleotides outside the gene matches: 7. Germline V lookup: CDR1 LGHNT, CDR2 FRNRAP. There are 16 residues in the CDR3. The DNA of the CDR3 is TGTGCTAGTGGTTTTAGCGGGAGCGCACTATACAATGAGCAGTTCTTC. Translating gives CASGFSGSALYNEQFF. Variable domain in full (rest from reference TRBV12-5 and TRBJ2-1): DARVTQTPRHKVTEMGQEVTMRCQPILGHNTVFWYRQTMMQGLELLAYFRNRAPLDDSGMPKDRFSAEMPDATLATLKIQPSEPRDSAVYFCASGFSGSALYNEQFFGPGTRLTVL.

This sequence joins TRBV29-1 and TRBJ2-7, with 11 bases that match TRBD2. V lost 7 bases to trimming and J lost 3 bases; unmatched junction nucleotides: 2. The CDR3 has 12 residues. Germline V CDR1 and CDR2: SQVTM, ANQGSEA. For the CDR3, the DNA is TGCAGCGCCGGACTAGCGGGCTACGAGCAGTACTTC. Its translation: CSAGLAGYEQYF.